A selection of T cell receptor beta chains follows, all from one sample in a study of blood T cell repertoires in COVID-19. Clones were read by immunoSEQ multiplex PCR, and TCRdb kept only the in-frame ones, dropping some. Among approximately 260,000 clones, approximately 85% were seen once, and the ten largest hold 11%. Sequencing input: peripheral blood. Receptors were obtained from a woman between 65 and 79 years old with acute or convalescent COVID-19. Both conserved end residues are part of each CDR3. The D gene is left open where the match is weak. Expanded clones get a size class; other rows say once, few or many, or leave the size out.

>TRBV2|TRBJ1-1|-|-
CASRVDSTEAFF
TGTGCCAGCAGGGTGGACAGCACTGAAGCTTTCTTT
>TRBV10-3|TRBJ2-3|-|-
CAISESRQADTQYF
TGTGCCATCAGTGAAAGTCGTCAGGCAGATACGCAGTATTTT
>TRBV6-5|TRBJ1-5|-|-
CASSTTGSYGQPQHF
TGTGCCAGCAGTACTACAGGGTCCTACGGTCAGCCCCAGCATTTT
>TRBV19|TRBJ1-1|-|TRBD1
CASSSRTGSATEAFF
TGTGCCAGTAGTTCAAGGACAGGGTCGGCCACTGAAGCTTTCTTT
>TRBV25-1|TRBJ1-2|-|-
CASSSGGRNYGYTF
TGTGCCAGCAGTTCCGGGGGACGGAATTATGGCTACACCTTC
>TRBV7-9|TRBJ1-5|-|-
CASSPGGSTYSNQPQHF
TGTGCCAGCAGCCCCGGCGGCAGCACTTATAGCAATCAGCCCCAGCATTTT
>TRBV12-3/TRBV12-4|TRBJ2-5|-|-
CASSFPKETQYF
TGTGCCAGCAGTTTCCCCAAAGAGACCCAGTACTTC
>TRBV29-1|TRBJ2-1|few|TRBD1
CLTGNYNEQFF
TGCCTGACAGGGAACTACAATGAGCAGTTCTTC
>TRBV7-3|TRBJ2-7|-|TRBD1
CASSPTGQGPTYEQYF
TGTGCCAGCAGCCCAACGGGACAGGGGCCAACCTACGAGCAGTACTTC
>TRBV29-1|TRBJ1-3|-|-
CSVEPMVGRGRNTIYF
TGCAGCGTTGAACCTATGGTTGGCAGGGGCAGAAACACCATATATTTT
>TRBV7-2|TRBJ1-2|-|-
CASSTLPVGVNYGYTF
TGTGCCAGCAGTACCCTTCCTGTCGGGGTGAACTATGGCTACACCTTC
>TRBV7-6|TRBJ2-1|-|-
CASSQPGGEQFF
TGTGCCAGCAGCCAGCCGGGTGGCGAGCAGTTCTTC
>TRBV2|TRBJ2-2|-|-
CASNSGNTGELFF
TGTGCCAGCAACTCAGGGAACACCGGGGAGCTGTTTTTT
>TRBV2|TRBJ2-6|-|TRBD1
CASAEGGANPGANVLTF
TGTGCCAGCGCGGAAGGGGGCGCGAACCCTGGGGCCAACGTCCTGACTTTC
>TRBV25-1|TRBJ2-5|-|TRBD1
CASSDLGQGWETQYF
TGTGCCAGCAGTGACCTGGGACAGGGGTGGGAGACCCAGTACTTC
>TRBV6-4|TRBJ1-2|few|-
CASMPGRNYGYTF
TGTGCCAGCATGCCTGGCCGAAACTATGGCTACACCTTC
>TRBV20-1|TRBJ1-2|-|-
CSVNREGYTF
TGCAGTGTAAACAGGGAAGGCTACACCTTC
>TRBV2|TRBJ1-4|-|-
CASSVLRAGLSEKLFF
TGTGCCAGCAGTGTCCTAAGGGCAGGGCTTAGTGAAAAACTGTTTTTT
>TRBV7-9|TRBJ1-2|-|-
CASSQDSLANYGYTF
TGTGCCAGCAGCCAGGACAGCTTAGCTAACTATGGCTACACCTTC